This paragraph reports one TCR beta chain. What it recognizes is unknown. Other nucleotide sequences from this sample produce the same CDR3. In the PCR, 60 Vbeta and 13 Jbeta primers were used. Generated by immunoSEQ multiplex PCR, the TCRdb table keeps only in-frame clones and is missing some. The sample records 120,000 or so clones, 70% to 85% being singletons. Germline loops: CDR1 SGHVS, CDR2 FQNEAQ. This CDR3 is built from 15 residues. The V end lost 6 bases, the J end lost 6 bases, and 18 bases lay between the germline ends. These data are taken from a study of cytomegalovirus exposure and HLA in healthy donors. Unrecorded immune exposures were likely, despite nominal health at sampling. Study observations and caveats: TRBV6-2, TRBV6-3 and other indistinguishable V segments were excluded. Another analysis was done later, and it associated approximately 15,000 TCR beta sequences with HLA alleles at 0.05 false discovery rate.

The chain has TRBV7-8 and TRBJ2-1; D might be TRBD1 (6 bases). The TCR comes from a man aged 35 to 55 in good health and CMV-seropositive. Sequenced sample: PBMCs. Here the CDR3 reads CASSFLGGDVNEQFF. CDR3 nucleotide sequence: TGTGCCAGCAGTTTTCTAGGGGGTGATGTCAATGAGCAGTTCTTC. The full variable domain, rest sourced from reference TRBV7-8 and TRBJ2-1, is GAGVSQSPRYKVAKRGQDVALRCDPISGHVSLFWYQQALGQGPEFLTYFQNEAQLDKSGLPSDRFFAERPEGSVSTLKIQRTQQEDSAVYLCASSFLGGDVNEQFFGPGTRLTVL.